This T cell receptor beta chain was captured in a study of early T cells in non-severe SARS-CoV-2 infection. Study-level information: Bulk RNA from unsorted whole blood was sequenced; chains were unpaired.

This clonotype showed up many times. What it binds is not known. At one end the junction does not follow the germline gene, possibly because of a read error. Germline assignment: CDR1 MNHEY and CDR2 SMNVEV (reference sequence). The CDR3 has 13 residues. Study results and limitations: Lookups in VDJdb leaned toward anti-spike CD8 responses and missed private and CD4 specificities.

In TCRdb, the 5' RACE reads were re-called with MiXCR into one record per CDR3 protein. The sample records tens of thousands of distinct CDR3 sequences, less than 20% being singletons. The starting material was whole blood, obtained at baseline. The V and J genes are TRBV27 and TRBJ2-7; no definite D call. The receptor's source is an adult who was a healthcare worker with PCR-confirmed SARS-CoV-2 infection or an uninfected control (not recorded which). Here the CDR3 reads CASSFGTGYEQYF. Here the CDR3 DNA reads TGCGCCAGCAGCTTCGGAACCGGGTACGAGCAGTACTTC.